These 32 T cell receptor beta chains came from one sample sequenced in a study of OX40 agonist ivuxolimab in advanced cancers. Repertoires were generated with immunoSEQ multiplex PCR, while TCRdb's copy carries only in-frame clones and drops some. The sample yields tens of thousands of clones, approximately 89% seen once. Sequenced here: CD4+ or CD8+ T cells sorted from blood, sampled in a trial of the OX40 agonist ivuxolimab. The receptors were gathered from an adult with an advanced solid tumor such as melanoma, head and neck, liver or kidney cancer.

The rearrangement joins TRBV7-2 to TRBJ2-2; 8 bases line up with TRBD1. This CDR3 is built from 17 residues. Trimming removed 1 base from V and 7 bases from J; junction bases left unmatched: 11. CDR1 and CDR2 from the germline V gene are SGHTA and FQGNSA. The CDR3 DNA reads TGTGCCAGCAGCTTAGTCCCGGCCAGGGGGCAAGTCGGGGAGCTGTTTTTT. Translated, it gives CASSLVPARGQVGELFF.

The chain is built from TRBV6-7 and TRBJ2-1, with 13 bases aligning to TRBD2. TRBV6-7 is noted as an ORF with a role that remains uncertain. After removal of 6 bases from V and 8 bases from J, the junction contained 16 bases not matched to a gene. This CDR3 has 18 amino acids. This chain's CDR3 is CASRDGLAGVWGEDEQFF. DNA for the CDR3: TGTGCCAGCAGGGACGGACTAGCGGGAGTGTGGGGGGAGGATGAGCAGTTCTTC.

This chain links TRBV5-1 with TRBJ2-2, with D hard to call. The CDR3 spans 13 residues. The V end was cut by 0 bases, the J end by 6 bases, with 6 bases between. CDR1 is SGHRS and CDR2 is YFSETQ in the germline V gene. The CDR3 reads CASSLGGAGELFF. Here the CDR3 DNA reads TGCGCCAGCAGCTTGGGTGGAGCCGGGGAGCTGTTTTTT. The full variable domain, with the rest looked up from reference TRBV5-1 and TRBJ2-2, is KAGVTQTPRYLIKTRGQQVTLSCSPISGHRSVSWYQQTPGQGLQFLFEYFSETQRNKGNFPGRFSGRQFSNSRSEMNVSTLELGDSALYLCASSLGGAGELFFGEGSRLTVL.

This clone appeared once. The V call is TRBV5-5, the J call TRBJ1-1; D is unresolved. Germline V gives CDR1 SGHKS, CDR2 YYEKEE (reference sequence). Trimming removed 0 bases at V and 5 bases at J, with 8 bases between. The CDR3 totals 13 residues. The CDR3 spells CASSLVGSTEAFF. The CDR3 nucleotides are TGTGCCAGCAGCTTGGTAGGGAGTACTGAAGCTTTCTTT.

The V and J genes are TRBV27 and TRBJ1-5; the D gene is possibly TRBD1 (5 bases). The CDR3 has 13 residues. V shed 5 bases and J shed 16 bases, with 21 bases lying between them. CDR1 and CDR2 from the germline V gene are MNHEY and SMNVEV (reference sequence). CDR3 in DNA: TGTGCCAGCAGTCCTATGACAGACCGGGACCAACATTTT. The encoded protein is CASSPMTDRDQHF.

CDR3 sequence: CSVEPSGAGETQYF. The CDR3 DNA follows: TGCAGCGTTGAACCCTCGGGGGCAGGGGAGACCCAGTACTTC. The chain employs TRBV29-1 and TRBJ2-5; D is tentatively TRBD1 or TRBD2 (6 bases each). Germline V gene lookup returns CDR1 SQVTM and CDR2 ANQGSEA. The CDR3 is 14 amino acids. V was pared by 2 bases and J by 5 bases, with 15 bases between.

The V gene is TRBV5-4, the J gene TRBJ1-1, with 7 bases identical to TRBD1. Germline-derived CDR1 and CDR2 are SGHNT and YYREEE (reference sequence). The CDR3 contains 16 residues. V dropped 3 bases and J dropped 3; count of bases not matched to a gene: 11. CDR3 loop: CASSWGTPQGDTEAFF. CDR3 DNA: TGTGCCAGCAGCTGGGGGACTCCCCAGGGGGACACTGAAGCTTTCTTT.

The chain couples TRBV29-1 to TRBJ2-1; D assignment may be TRBD1 or TRBD2 (6 bases each). The CDR3 contains 14 residues. Trimming pared 7 bases from V and 2 bases from J, leaving 15 bases between. Germline CDR1 reads SQVTM; CDR2 reads ANQGSEA. The CDR3 bases are TGCAGCGGGGGAGGAGGGGGAGCCTACAATGAGCAGTTCTTC. Its protein product is CSGGGGGAYNEQFF.

This clone was counted a few times. The chain joins TRBV7-9 to TRBJ1-2; TRBD1 aligns across 12 bases. V was clipped by 5 bases and J by 6 bases; unmatched bases: 7. The germline V gene encodes CDR1 SEHNR and CDR2 FQNEAQ (reference sequence). This CDR3 comprises 15 residues. The CDR3 coding sequence is TGTGCCAGCAGCCCGCCGGGACAGGGGGCAGATGGCTACACCTTC. It translates to CASSPPGQGADGYTF.

The chain uses TRBV4-3 and TRBJ2-1, with 8 bases aligning to TRBD2. The CDR3 runs to 16 residues. CDR1 LGHNA and CDR2 YSLEER come from the germline V gene. V shed 0 bases, J shed 4 bases, and the junction held 5 bases outside the gene matches. The CDR3 sequence is CASSQDGAGGYNEQFF. The CDR3 DNA is TGCGCCAGCAGCCAAGATGGGGCGGGAGGTTACAATGAGCAGTTCTTC.

V usage is TRBV7-9 and J usage is TRBJ2-7; 8 nucleotides agree with TRBD1. Germline trimming cut 5 bases from V and 4 bases from J; bases unmatched to any gene: 10. CDR1 is SEHNR and CDR2 is FQNEAQ in the germline V gene (reference sequence). The CDR3 covers 15 residues. The CDR3 nucleotides read TGTGCCAGCAGCCCCTCCGGACAGGGACCGTACGAGCAGTACGTC. Translating it yields CASSPSGQGPYEQYV.

This clone occurred once. CDR3 nucleotides: TGTGCCATCAGTGAGGGGGCAGGAGGAAACACCATATATTTT. Protein product: CAISEGAGGNTIYF. This chain uses TRBV10-3 with TRBJ1-3, with TRBD1 as a possible D gene (5 bases). The CDR3 is 14 residues long. V dropped 2 bases and J dropped 4 bases, with 9 bases sitting between them. The V gene's germline CDR1 is ENHRY and CDR2 SYGVKD.

The sample holds a few counts of this clone. J is TRBJ1-6 and V is TRBV19; perhaps TRBD1 as D (5 bases). This CDR3 is 15 amino acids long. CDR1 is LNHDA, CDR2 SQIVND, per germline (reference sequence). V shed 1 base and J shed 5 bases, with 9 bases lying between them. The CDR3 reads CASSIGTGNNSPLHF. The CDR3, as DNA: TGTGCCAGTAGTATAGGCACAGGCAATAATTCACCCCTCCACTTT.

This rearrangement joins TRBV6-5 to TRBJ2-7; TRBD2 might be the D (6 bases). The V gene lost 3 bases and the J gene lost 1 base, with 10 bases spanning the gap. Germline V gene lookup returns CDR1 MNHEY and CDR2 SVGAGI. The CDR3 has 14 residues. CDR3 nucleotide sequence: TGTGCCAGCAGTTATAGCGGAATTTCCTACGAGCAGTACTTC. Its translation: CASSYSGISYEQYF.

The J gene is TRBJ2-5, the V gene TRBV7-9; possible D gene TRBD2, 6 bases. The germline V gene encodes CDR1 SEHNR and CDR2 FQNEAQ (reference sequence). The CDR3 has 15 amino acids. Trimming left V 5 bases short and J 2 bases short, with 15 bases between. The CDR3 DNA sequence: TGTGCCAGCAGCCTGCGGACTAAGGTACAAGAGACCCAGTACTTC. This sequence encodes CASSLRTKVQETQYF.

The chain joins TRBV19 to TRBJ2-7; D is possibly TRBD2 (5 bases). The V and J ends lost 5 bases and 3 bases respectively, with 17 bases between them. Germline V gives CDR1 LNHDA, CDR2 SQIVND (reference sequence). This CDR3 is built from 15 residues. In DNA, the CDR3 is TGTGCCAGTAGTCCCACCGGCGGGTACGGCTACGAGCAGTACTTC. It is translated as CASSPTGGYGYEQYF.

This chain's CDR3 is CASSVSPGNTIYF. Here the CDR3 DNA reads TGTGCCAGCAGCGTTTCTCCTGGAAACACCATATATTTT. The chain has TRBV9 and TRBJ1-3; D uncertain. CDR3 length: 13 amino acids. With 2 bases removed from V and 2 bases from J, the gap between germline ends came to 5 bases. Per the germline V gene, CDR1 is SGDLS and CDR2 is YYNGEE. Full variable domain (missing parts from reference TRBV9 and TRBJ1-3): DSGVTQTPKHLITATGQRVTLRCSPRSGDLSVYWYQQSLDQGLQFLIQYYNGEERAKGNILERFSAQQFPDLHSELNLSSLELGDSALYFCASSVSPGNTIYFGEGSWLTVV.

The CDR3 here is CASSLNYRLAGLEQYV. The CDR3 DNA follows: TGTGCCAGCAGTTTAAATTATCGGCTAGCGGGGCTCGAGCAGTACGTC. The chain couples TRBV27 to TRBJ2-7, with 9 bases fitting TRBD2. Looked up from germline, CDR1 is MNHEY and CDR2 is SMNVEV (reference sequence). Losses at the gene ends were 2 bases for V and 6 bases for J; bases not matched to a gene: 11. This CDR3 has 16 amino acids.

The rearrangement links TRBV11-3 to TRBJ2-7; D remains ambiguous. The V gene's germline CDR1 is SGHNT and CDR2 YENEEA. This CDR3 has 13 amino acids. Trimming shortened V by 4 bases and J by 1 base, and 8 bases separated the two germline ends. CDR3 sequence: CASSSTASYEQYV. The DNA for the CDR3 is TGTGCCAGCAGCTCCACCGCTTCCTACGAGCAGTACGTC.

V is TRBV25-1 and J is TRBJ1-2, with no clear D. V dropped 1 base and J dropped 7 bases, with 13 bases sitting between them. Germline values: CDR1 MGHDK, CDR2 SYGVNS. CDR3 length: 14 amino acids. CDR3: CASSEWVGLSGYTF. CDR3 in DNA: TGTGCCAGCAGTGAATGGGTCGGCTTGTCTGGCTACACCTTC.

The chain has TRBV2 and TRBJ1-3, with D unclear. The CDR3 has 15 residues. Germline V lookup: CDR1 SNHLY, CDR2 FYNNEI. Trimming removed 2 bases from V and 0 bases from J, with 8 bases in between. Written as DNA, the CDR3 is TGTGCCAGCAGTGAATTTGGGAGCTCTGGAAACACCATATATTTT. This encodes CASSEFGSSGNTIYF.

This chain uses TRBV15 with TRBJ2-2, with 14 bases identical to TRBD2. The germline gives CDR1 LNHNV, CDR2 YYDKDF (reference sequence). This CDR3 is built from 18 residues. The ends lost 1 base at V and 1 base at J; junction bases unmatched: 2. The CDR3 is CATSRGLAGGLNTGELFF. The CDR3 nucleotides read TGTGCCACCAGCAGAGGACTAGCGGGAGGGCTGAACACCGGGGAGCTGTTTTTT. Based on the CDR3 plus reference TRBV15 and TRBJ2-2, the full variable domain is DAMVIQNPRYQVTQFGKPVTLSCSQTLNHNVMYWYQQKSSQAPKLLFHYYDKDFNNEADTPDNFQSRRPNTSFCFLDIRSPGLGDTAMYLCATSRGLAGGLNTGELFFGEGSRLTVL.

V and J are TRBV5-6 and TRBJ2-5; D remains unclear. Between the trimmed V and J ends, which lost 2 bases and 8 bases, there was a span of 7 bases. This CDR3 is built from 11 residues. Germline V gene data show CDR1 as SGHDT and CDR2 as YYEEEE. The CDR3 nucleotides read TGTGCCAGCAGCTTTATGAGTACCCAGTACTTC. As protein: CASSFMSTQYF.

Only one count was recorded for this clone. The chain combines TRBV29-1 with TRBJ2-6, with 7 nucleotides matching TRBD2. CDR3 size: 15 residues. With 4 bases clipped from V and 1 base from J, the junction kept 4 bases outside the gene matches. The germline V gene has CDR1 SQVTM and CDR2 ANQGSEA. CDR3 DNA: TGCAGCGTTGGCAGGGAGGGGTCTGGGGCCAACGTCCTGACTTTC. Translation: CSVGREGSGANVLTF.

This chain joins TRBV2 and TRBJ2-5, with 7 bases identical to TRBD2. CDR1 SNHLY and CDR2 FYNNEI come from the germline V gene. The CDR3 is 13 residues long. Trimming removed 5 bases from V and 2 bases from J; junction bases left unmatched: 2. CDR3 sequence: CASSWDYQETQYF. The CDR3 DNA reads as TGTGCCAGCAGTTGGGACTATCAAGAGACCCAGTACTTC. The variable domain in full, with the rest retrieved from reference TRBV2 and TRBJ2-5, is EPEVTQTPSHQVTQMGQEVILRCVPISNHLYFYWYRQILGQKVEFLVSFYNNEISEKSEIFDDQFSVERPDGSNFTLKIRSTKLEDSAMYFCASSWDYQETQYFGPGTRLLVL.

The CDR3 region has the DNA TGCGCCAGCAGCCCGAGGGGTAGGGGGAGGTATGAAGACACCGGGGAGCTGTTTTTT. Protein: CASSPRGRGRYEDTGELFF. This chain connects TRBV4-1 to TRBJ2-2; possibly TRBD1 or TRBD2 for D (6 bases each). Germline V gene sequence: CDR1 MGHRA, CDR2 YSYEKL. The CDR3 spans 19 residues. V dropped 4 bases and J dropped 3 bases, with 24 bases sitting between them.

The chain has TRBV13 and TRBJ2-2, with D perhaps TRBD1 (6 bases). The CDR3 has 17 amino acids. V shed 5 bases and J shed 0 bases, with 16 bases lying between them. Germline lookup yields CDR1 PRHDT and CDR2 FYEKMQ (reference sequence). CDR3 DNA: TGTGCCAGCAGCGCCCTGGGTGGGGGCTCGAACACCGGGGAGCTGTTTTTT. This encodes CASSALGGGSNTGELFF.

This clone was observed a handful of times. J is TRBJ1-3 and V is TRBV25-1; no clear D gene. Trimming stripped 2 bases from V and 1 base from J, with 6 bases between. The CDR3 sequence is 14 residues long. CDR1 is MGHDK, CDR2 SYGVNS, per germline. CDR3 sequence (DNA): TGTGCCAGCAGTGAAGGTAGTTCTGGAAACACCATATATTTT. It codes for CASSEGSSGNTIYF.

CDR3 loop: CASSVGQAYNEQFF. In DNA form, the CDR3 reads TGTGCCAGCAGTGTGGGACAGGCCTACAATGAGCAGTTCTTC. V and J are TRBV2 and TRBJ2-1; TRBD1 matches 8 bases. This CDR3 region has 14 residues. The germline CDR1 and CDR2 sequences are SNHLY and FYNNEI. The junction had 1 base not matched to a gene; V was cut back by 4 bases and J by 2 bases.

The chain carries TRBV2 and TRBJ2-7, with D unresolved. V lost 3 bases, J lost 7 bases, and 13 bases lay in between. The germline gives CDR1 SNHLY, CDR2 FYNNEI. The CDR3 has 13 amino acids. CDR3 amino acids: CASSDMGFGEQYV. For the CDR3, the DNA is TGTGCCAGCAGTGATATGGGGTTTGGGGAGCAGTACGTC.

The J gene is TRBJ2-1, the V gene TRBV19, with D possibly being TRBD1 (6 bases). The CDR3 contains 12 residues. Trimming stripped 2 bases from V and 8 bases from J, with 7 bases between. Germline CDR1 and CDR2: LNHDA and SQIVND (reference sequence). DNA for the CDR3: TGTGCCAGTAGTATACCAGGGGATGAGCAGTTCTTC. Translating it yields CASSIPGDEQFF. Drawing the rest from reference TRBV19 and TRBJ2-1, the complete variable domain is DGGITQSPKYLFRKEGQNVTLSCEQNLNHDAMYWYRQDPGQGLRLIYYSQIVNDFQKGDIAEGYSVSREKKESFPLTVTSAQKNPTAFYLCASSIPGDEQFFGPGTRLTVL.

This chain joins TRBV6-1 and TRBJ1-2, with no clear D. CDR3 length: 15 amino acids. Germline V gene data show CDR1 as MNHNS and CDR2 as SASEGT. The germline V and J ends were trimmed by 3 bases and 2 bases, with 13 bases remaining between them. The CDR3 sequence is CASSDYSLSNYGYTF. In nucleotides, the CDR3 is TGTGCCAGCAGTGATTACAGTCTATCAAACTATGGCTACACCTTC.